The 3 T cell receptor beta chains given below trace back to one sample, sequenced in a study of cytomegalovirus exposure and HLA in healthy donors (dated by TCRdb to the late 2010s). Receptor amplification or capture employed the immunoSEQ multiplex PCR assay. The multiplex PCR relied on a mix of 60 forward primers for TCR Vbeta segments and 13 reverse primers for TCR Jbeta segments. In its TCRdb copy, this immuneACCESS table keeps in-frame sequences only and misses some clones. Where compared with another copy, unresolved V genes explain less than half of these, and the others have no known cause. The sample table holds 150,000 to 200,000 clones, of which approximately 83% were seen once. Around 1.6% of the sample lies in the top ten. The sequencing input was PBMCs. These receptors originate from a woman aged 18-35 years in good health and CMV-seronegative.

V usage is TRBV5-1 and J usage is TRBJ1-1, with no clear D. The V and J ends lost 0 bases and 3 bases respectively, with 6 bases between them. The CDR3 contains 13 residues. Per the germline V gene, CDR1 is SGHRS and CDR2 is YFSETQ. CDR3 DNA sequence: TGCGCCAGCAGCTTGGTTCTTGACACTGAAGCTTTCTTT. It specifies CASSLVLDTEAFF.

The chain recombines TRBV18 with TRBJ2-3; 13 bases map to TRBD2. This CDR3 has 17 amino acids. CDR1 is KGHSH, CDR2 LQKENI, per germline. Unmatched junction bases numbered 7, after V lost 4 bases and J lost 3 bases. For the CDR3, the DNA is TGTGCCAGCTCACGGGGACTAGCGGGGCGACGGACAGATACGCAGTATTTT. Its translation: CASSRGLAGRRTDTQYF. The entire variable domain, with the rest obtained from reference TRBV18 and TRBJ2-3, is as follows: NAGVMQNPRHLVRRRGQEARLRCSPMKGHSHVYWYRQLPEEGLKFMVYLQKENIIDESGMPKERFSAEFPKEGPSILRIQQVVRGDSAAYFCASSRGLAGRRTDTQYFGPGTRLTVL.

This clone was picked up one time. This chain connects TRBV15 to TRBJ2-1; D not resolved. Trimming stripped 0 bases from V and 7 bases from J, with 7 bases between. Germline V gene lookup returns CDR1 LNHNV and CDR2 YYDKDF (reference sequence). This CDR3 region has 13 residues. CDR3 protein: CATSRDPGNEQFF. Here the CDR3 DNA reads TGTGCCACCAGCAGAGATCCAGGTAATGAGCAGTTCTTC. The full variable domain, in which reference TRBV15 and TRBJ2-1 provide the parts outside the CDR3, is DAMVIQNPRYQVTQFGKPVTLSCSQTLNHNVMYWYQQKSSQAPKLLFHYYDKDFNNEADTPDNFQSRRPNTSFCFLDIRSPGLGDTAMYLCATSRDPGNEQFFGPGTRLTVL.